The clone carrying this T cell receptor (beta chain) occurred a few times. What it binds is unknown. TCRdb ran MiXCR on the reads and lists one entry per CDR3 protein. Here the sample spans roughly 720,000 distinct CDR3 sequences, 35% being singletons. This specimen belongs to a study of T cell repertoires in cytomegalovirus infection. General study results and limits: Summed frequency of public TCR beta families distinguished CMV carriers with the relevant HLA. There were HLA-C-restricted CMV-specific TCR beta clonotypes dominating the ex vivo response.

Material for sequencing was PBMCs. The receptor's source is a human donor in good health (CMV status not recorded). Some clones in this sample may be carry-over from other donors' samples.

Here the CDR3 DNA reads TGTGCCAGTAGTATTGCGGGGGGGGCCATCAATGAGCAGTTCTTC. This translates into CASSIAGGAINEQFF. This sequence joins TRBV19 and TRBJ2-1, with 9 bases that match TRBD2. The V segment lost 3 bases and the J segment 6 bases; nucleotides outside the gene matches: 6. CDR3 length: 15 residues. The germline gives CDR1 LNHDA, CDR2 SQIVND (reference sequence). Supplemented by reference TRBV19 and TRBJ2-1, the full variable domain reads DGGITQSPKYLFRKEGQNVTLSCEQNLNHDAMYWYRQDPGQGLRLIYYSQIVNDFQKGDIAEGYSVSREKKESFPLTVTSAQKNPTAFYLCASSIAGGAINEQFFGPGTRLTVL.